This TCR beta chain was captured in a study of control samples from healthy donors and cancer patients. A single count supports this clone. With 5 bases removed from V and 5 bases from J, the gap between germline ends came to 16 bases. This CDR3 region has 14 residues. Germline CDR1 is SGHRS and CDR2 is YFSETQ. Clones were sequenced by immunoSEQ multiplex PCR, and TCRdb holds only the in-frame ones, with some missing. The table has tens of thousands of clones, about 88% seen once. This receptor was identified in a man aged 50-59 years in good health. Material for sequencing was blood. This chain joins TRBV5-1 and TRBJ2-5; either TRBD1 or TRBD2 may supply D (5 bases each). The CDR3 region has the DNA TGCGCCAGCAGGACCGGGACGACTCGGGAGACCCAGTACTTC. Protein sequence: CASRTGTTRETQYF.